The subject of this entry is one T cell receptor (beta chain). The clone's antigen remains unknown. No qualities accompany the bases; no much larger clone lies one base away. This entry belongs to a study of blood T cells in healthy people across ages (dated by TCRdb to between 2014 and 2016). For context, the study as a whole: In model experiments, template switching captured about one uniquely barcoded TCR beta cDNA molecule for every two T cells. Two additional independent replicas of 1 million unique cDNA reads from the same blood draw were analyzed for two donors (one aged 18 to 29 and one aged 80 or older). Age-related changes in TCR beta repertoire diversity were measured in the study by deep sequencing normalized with unique cDNA molecular identifiers. Donors of different ages were randomly distributed across sequencing lanes to avoid experimental bias. The donors were split into four age groups: young (average around 15 years), middle-aged (roughly 42), aged (around 67) and long-lived (approximately 80).

General study outcomes and caveats: Estimates of total diversity from one million sequenced T cells were regarded as lower bounds and underestimates. Because the CMV infection status of the donors was unknown, age-related changes in expanded clonotypes may potentially have been confounded. Observed TCR beta diversity correlated strongly with the percentage of naive T cells measured by flow cytometry. Conclusive comparison of naive and antigen-experienced compartments was prevented by the profiling of bulk unsorted PBMCs. Compared with the aged group, the long-lived group had more naive CD4+ T cells, fewer expanded clones and increased TCR diversity, suggesting age selection. Observed TCR beta diversity per million T cells fell roughly linearly with age, and a significant reduction was already apparent by age around 40.

CDR1 and CDR2, per the germline V gene (reference sequence), are DFQATT and SNEGSKA. From its cysteine to its phenylalanine, the CDR3 spans 14 amino acids. CDR3 DNA is the only sequence kept; it has 42 bases, read in frame from the first base. Trimming takes 1 base from V and 2 bases from J, and the germline ends sit 11 bases apart. The donors were some 36 Caucasian individuals from Russia, aged about 6 to 100 years, who were systemically healthy. Ten milliliters of peripheral blood were drawn from each donor into EDTA-treated Vacutainer tubes. Ficoll-Paque density-gradient centrifugation was used to isolate PBMCs, with at least 6 million per sample. Total RNA was extracted from PBMCs with Trizol reagent, with at least 5.5 micrograms obtained per sample. Naive CD45RAhigh/CD27high T cell percentages were measured by flow cytometry on a PBMC aliquot from every donor. Library construction relied on 5' RACE. The instrument was an Illumina HiSeq 2500. A second roughly 6 to 12 cycle PCR used a sample-barcoded 5' primer and a J-beta primer mix. A template-switch 5' adaptor carrying 12 random nucleotides introduced a unique molecular identifier onto each TCR beta cDNA molecule. At least 3 million CDR3-containing paired-end reads were obtained from each sample. The Mint cDNA synthesis kit, primed by a TRBC-specific oligonucleotide, was used to synthesize first-strand cDNA from all RNA. Following uracil-DNA glycosylase treatment, all cDNA underwent a first 18-cycle PCR with the universal primers M1SS and BC2_uni_R. On the study's bioinformatics: For normalization, 1 million high-quality reads were randomly selected from each sample, with every read carrying a distinct molecular identifier. Reads sharing molecular identifiers were discarded rather than binned into consensus sequences. CDR3 identification, clonotype clustering and error correction used MiTCR with a Q25 quality threshold and the strictest error-elimination algorithm. Lower-bound total TCR beta diversity was estimated with a nonparametric unseen species model using Euler transformation. TCRdb ran its own pipeline on the public reads, namely fastp trimming at Q25 and MiXCR clone calling, and kept in-frame beta chains. CDR3 protein duplicates are merged, each entry listing the most common genes and DNA. The V and J calls, along with clone size, are taken from TCRdb and not from the paper's own processing. The sample table shows 950,000 to 1,200,000 distinct CDR3 sequences, and around two fifths are seen once. 10% to 15% of the sample comes from the top ten.

The TCR originated in a man between 18 and 35 years old in good health. The rearrangement joined TRBV20-1 to TRBJ2-5, with the identity of the D gene unclear. Source material: blood. Read as DNA, the sequence is TGCAGTGCTAGAGGGGTTAGCAGGCAAGAGACCCAGTACTTC. This translates into CSARGVSRQETQYF.